These T cell receptor beta chains were read from a single sample in a study of T-cell reconstitution after alpha-beta-depleted transplantation in children. TCRdb re-called the PCR reads with MiXCR, one entry per CDR3 protein. The data contain 550,000 to 600,000 distinct CDR3 sequences, under 25% of them seen just once; the ten biggest clones take up less than 15%. The input for sequencing was PBMCs, mostly from graft donor cells, taken 360 days after TCRalphabeta/CD19-depleted stem cell transplant. These receptors were taken from a boy in the first two years of life who had a stem cell transplant for acute myeloid leukemia, so the T cells may come from the graft donor. Each CDR3 is given with its conserved first and last residue. The D gene is left open where the match is weak. Only part of the rows carry a size: once, few, many, or a class if the clone is expanded.

v_gene: TRBV6-1
j_gene: TRBJ2-5
d_gene: -
abundance: few
CDR3nt: TGTGCCAGCAGCCCAAACGTACGCAGGGGAGGCGAGACCCAGTACTTC
CDR3aa: CASSPNVRRGGETQYF

v_gene: TRBV29-1
j_gene: TRBJ2-2
d_gene: -
abundance: -
CDR3nt: TGCAGCGTTGAGTTAGAGGGAGTGAACACCGGGGAGCTGTTTTTT
CDR3aa: CSVELEGVNTGELFF

v_gene: TRBV5-6
j_gene: TRBJ2-4
d_gene: -
abundance: -
CDR3nt: TGTGCCAGCAGCTTGGACTCGAGTGAGGGTTGGGAAAACATTCAGTACTTC
CDR3aa: CASSLDSSEGWENIQYF

v_gene: TRBV6-5
j_gene: TRBJ2-3
d_gene: -
abundance: few
CDR3nt: TGTGCCAGCAGTTCATGGGGTAGCACAGATACGCAGTATTTT
CDR3aa: CASSSWGSTDTQYF

v_gene: TRBV6-1
j_gene: TRBJ2-1
d_gene: TRBD2
abundance: many
CDR3nt: TGTGCCAGCTGGGGAGGGGCCCGCAACAATGAGCAGTTCTTC
CDR3aa: CASWGGARNNEQFF

v_gene: TRBV5-1
j_gene: TRBJ1-2
d_gene: TRBD1
abundance: many
CDR3nt: TGCGCCAGCAGCTTATACGACAGGGACAAGGGATATGGCTACACCTTC
CDR3aa: CASSLYDRDKGYGYTF

v_gene: TRBV11-2
j_gene: TRBJ2-1
d_gene: -
abundance: -
CDR3nt: TGTGCCAGCAGCCCGACCCGGGGAGGGGGCAATGAGCAGTTCTTC
CDR3aa: CASSPTRGGGNEQFF

v_gene: TRBV7-6
j_gene: TRBJ2-1
d_gene: -
abundance: few
CDR3nt: TGTGCCAGCAGCTTAGAGGCAGGGGCCACGAATGAGCAGTTCTTC
CDR3aa: CASSLEAGATNEQFF

v_gene: TRBV28
j_gene: TRBJ1-2
d_gene: -
abundance: -
CDR3nt: TGTGCCAGCAGTTTTATAGGGACACAAGCTAACTATGGCTACACCTTC
CDR3aa: CASSFIGTQANYGYTF

v_gene: TRBV20-1
j_gene: TRBJ2-1
d_gene: TRBD2
abundance: few
CDR3nt: TGCAGTGCTACTAAGAGACTAGCGGGGGGAAATGAGCAGTTCTTC
CDR3aa: CSATKRLAGGNEQFF

v_gene: TRBV4-3
j_gene: TRBJ2-3
d_gene: -
abundance: -
CDR3nt: TGCGCCAGCAGCCAATGGTGGGGCGGGGTGGAAACAGATACGCAGTATTTT
CDR3aa: CASSQWWGGVETDTQYF

v_gene: TRBV27
j_gene: TRBJ1-2
d_gene: TRBD1
abundance: many
CDR3nt: TGTGCCAGCAGTTTAAGGGGTAGGGGGCACGGCTACACCTTC
CDR3aa: CASSLRGRGHGYTF

v_gene: TRBV10-3
j_gene: TRBJ2-2
d_gene: TRBD1
abundance: -
CDR3nt: TGTGCCATCAGTGAGAGGACAGGGGGTTCCACTGACACCGGGGAGCTGTTTTTT
CDR3aa: CAISERTGGSTDTGELFF

v_gene: TRBV28
j_gene: TRBJ2-5
d_gene: -
abundance: -
CDR3nt: TGTGCCAGCAATCAGCCGGGACAACAAGAGACCCAGTACTTC
CDR3aa: CASNQPGQQETQYF